This TCR beta chain was obtained from a study of cytomegalovirus exposure and HLA in healthy donors. Donors were nominally healthy when sampled, though unrecorded immune exposures were likely. 60 Vbeta and 13 Jbeta primers were used in PCR. Profiling relied on immunoSEQ multiplex PCR, and the TCRdb table lists in-frame clones only, not all of them. The table lists around 170,000 clones, about 85% of them singletons. Sequenced: PBMCs. The TCR was taken from a man aged 45-65 years in good health and CMV-seronegative.

The CDR3, as DNA: TGCAGCGCCGCAGATGAGGTGAAGCAGTTCTTC. The encoded protein is CSAADEVKQFF. The gene calls are TRBV29-1 and TRBJ2-1; D gene uncertain. Trimming removed 7 bases at V and 11 bases at J, with 15 bases between. The CDR3 is 11 amino acids. Per germline, CDR1 SQVTM and CDR2 ANQGSEA.